What follows is one T cell receptor beta chain and its context. The target antigen is unknown. The data belong to a study of shared clonotypes between healthy human individuals. Study-level information: CD8 memory received one plate per donor, CD8 naive two, CD4 memory three and CD4 naive three.

Cells designated naive CD8 were CD45RO-negative and were positively selected for CCR7, with terminally differentiated effector memory CD45RA+ cells excluded. V lost 0 bases and J 4 bases, leaving 12 bases between the germline ends. Germline V gene data show CDR1 as SGDLS and CDR2 as YYNGEE. The CDR3 sequence is 15 residues long. Study outcomes and limitations: Estimated richness values were generally larger in naive subsets than in memory subsets.

The material for each subset, its genomic DNA, was split evenly across several immunoSEQ plates. Here immunoSEQ multiplex PCR was the method, and the copy in TCRdb shows in-frame clones only, minus some. The data show more than 2 million clones, roughly 95% seen once. Material: naive CD8+ T cells sorted from blood. This clonotype was obtained from a man between 18 and 35 years old in good health. V is TRBV9 and J is TRBJ2-3, with D unclear. The CDR3 here is CASSVAPTPADTQYF. In nucleotides, the CDR3 is TGTGCCAGCAGCGTAGCCCCTACCCCCGCAGATACGCAGTATTTT. The whole variable domain, filled in from reference TRBV9 and TRBJ2-3, reads DSGVTQTPKHLITATGQRVTLRCSPRSGDLSVYWYQQSLDQGLQFLIQYYNGEERAKGNILERFSAQQFPDLHSELNLSSLELGDSALYFCASSVAPTPADTQYFGPGTRLTVL.